This T cell receptor beta chain was observed in a study of T cell responses to AZD1222 COVID-19 vaccine. Findings and caveats of the study: Repertoires were sampled only after the peak T cell response. Donors, mostly white British, included more females; clonal diversity was possibly underestimated. Within unmutated variant regions lay the reported targets of nearly half of spike-specific TCRs.

Germline V gene sequence: CDR1 SGHDT, CDR2 YYEEEE. CDR3 length: 14 residues. J was trimmed by 3 bases and V by 1 base; bases with no gene match: 4. Data came from immunoSEQ multiplex PCR; TCRdb stores just in-frame clones and leaves some out. The sample lists about 140,000 clones; 80% to 95% were seen once. On this clone itself: Its antigen is not identified.

The clonotype was recovered from an adult in good health. Sequencing used peripheral blood, obtained on day 0 of MenACWY control vaccination. The V and J genes are TRBV5-6 and TRBJ2-7, with 7 bases that match TRBD1. The CDR3 sequence is CASSLLQGRYEQYF. In DNA, the CDR3 is TGTGCCAGCAGCTTGTTACAGGGGCGCTACGAGCAGTACTTC.